Listed below are T cell receptor beta chains from one sample, sequenced in a study of T cells in Graves' hyperthyroidism and ophthalmopathy. One entry per CDR3 protein, called by TCRdb with MiXCR from the multiplex PCR reads. The sample lists around 190,000 distinct CDR3 sequences; roughly a sixth were seen once. What was sequenced was blood. The receptors derive from a woman between 45 and 60 years old with Graves' hyperthyroidism. Each CDR3 is given with its conserved first and last residue. D genes are given only for firm matches. Rows give clone size only sometimes, using once, few, many, or a class for an expanded clone.

TRBJ2-5 | - | TRBV10-3 | - | TGTGCCGGTGGACAGCACCAAGAGACCCAGTACTTC | CAGGQHQETQYF
TRBJ1-1 | TRBD1 | TRBV6-5 | - | TGTGCCAGCAGTTCCAGGGGGCAGATGAACACTGAAGCTTTCTTT | CASSSRGQMNTEAFF
TRBJ1-2 | - | TRBV30 | many | TGTGCCTGGGACAGGAACTATGGCTACACCTTC | CAWDRNYGYTF
TRBJ1-4 | - | TRBV20-1 | few | TGCAGTGCCGGGCTGGGTAATGAAAAACTGTTTTTT | CSAGLGNEKLFF
TRBJ2-1 | TRBD2 | TRBV5-1 | few | TGCGCCAGCAGCCTAAGACTAGCGGGGCTTGGTGAGCAGTTCTTC | CASSLRLAGLGEQFF
TRBJ2-7 | - | TRBV19 | - | TGTGCCAGTAGTATTTTCGCATCGCAGTTATACGAGCAGTACTTC | CASSIFASQLYEQYF
TRBJ2-1 | - | TRBV7-9 | many | TGTGCCAGCAGCTTAAGGGGGACATTCCCCCGGGATGAGCAGTTCTTC | CASSLRGTFPRDEQFF
TRBJ2-1 | TRBD1 | TRBV3-1 | - | TGTGCCAGCAGCCCTACCGTGGGACAGGGAGGCGATGAGCAGTTCTTC | CASSPTVGQGGDEQFF
TRBJ1-6 | - | TRBV30 | few | TGTGCCTGGAGTGTCCCCCGGGACACGAATTCACCCCTCCACTTT | CAWSVPRDTNSPLHF
TRBJ2-1 | - | TRBV24-1 | few | TGTGCCACCAGTAACGACAGGGTAGCGGTCTACAATGAGCAGTTCTTC | CATSNDRVAVYNEQFF
TRBJ2-3 | - | TRBV5-1 | few | TGCGCCAGCAGAAGTGGCCTAGTCAGCACAGATACGCAGTATTTT | CASRSGLVSTDTQYF
TRBJ2-7 | - | TRBV5-1 | many | TGCGCCAGCAGCACCTCTCCTCAGCCGGGGGAGCAGTACTTC | CASSTSPQPGEQYF
TRBJ2-7 | - | TRBV6-1 | few | TGTGCCAGCAGCGGGAACACCTACGAGCAGTACTTC | CASSGNTYEQYF
TRBJ1-5 | TRBD1 | TRBV30 | - | TGTGCCTGGAGCGTAGACAGGGGGCATCAGCCCCAGCATTTT | CAWSVDRGHQPQHF
TRBJ2-1 | - | TRBV19 | - | TGTGCCAGTAGTATAGAAATCCCTCCGCCCTACAATGAGCAGTTCTTC | CASSIEIPPPYNEQFF
TRBJ2-5 | - | TRBV5-1 | - | TGCGCCAGCAGCCTGTCCCAAGAGACCCAGTACTTC | CASSLSQETQYF
TRBJ1-1 | - | TRBV6-1 | - | TGTGCCAGCAGTCACACGGATTGGGCTGAAGCTTTCTTT | CASSHTDWAEAFF
TRBJ2-1 | TRBD1 | TRBV27 | few | TGTGCCAGCAGTTGGGACAGCTTAAGCTCCTACAATGAGCAGTTCTTC | CASSWDSLSSYNEQFF
TRBJ2-5 | - | TRBV12-3/TRBV12-4 | many | TGTGCCAGCAGTTTAGCGGGAGGTTACGAGACCCAGTACTTC | CASSLAGGYETQYF
TRBJ1-1 | - | TRBV4-2 | many | TGTGCCAGCAGCACTCTGAGGGACACTGAAGCTTTCTTT | CASSTLRDTEAFF
TRBJ1-1 | - | TRBV28 | many | TGTGCCAGCAGTTTATATGGGGTGACGAACACTGAAGCTTTCTTT | CASSLYGVTNTEAFF
TRBJ1-1 | TRBD1 | TRBV30 | many | TGTGCCTGGCGGGACAGGGGGAACACTGAAGCTTTCTTT | CAWRDRGNTEAFF
TRBJ2-1 | - | TRBV14 | - | TGTGCCAGCAGTATCCTTACCGTGGACAATGAGCAGTTCTTC | CASSILTVDNEQFF
TRBJ1-1 | - | TRBV18 | many | TGTGCCAGCTCGGAAAGTGAGCCTGAAGCTTTCTTT | CASSESEPEAFF
TRBJ2-5 | TRBD2 | TRBV7-6 | few | TGTGCCAGCAGCTTGGCTAACGGGAGGGTCCAAGAGACCCAGTACTTC | CASSLANGRVQETQYF
TRBJ2-2 | - | TRBV6-1 | few | TGTGCCAGCACCTATGGGGGGGCCCCGAGCATGGAGCTGTTTTTT | CASTYGGAPSMELFF
TRBJ2-7 | - | TRBV29-1 | few | TGCAGCGTTGATCTCGGAGGTTATTCCTACGAGCAGTACTTC | CSVDLGGYSYEQYF
TRBJ1-5 | TRBD1 | TRBV6-2/TRBV6-3 | few | TGTGCCAGCAGTTCCCTGACAGGGGGTGTTGATCAGCCCCAGCATTTT | CASSSLTGGVDQPQHF
TRBJ1-2 | - | TRBV7-9 | many | TGTGCCAGCAGCCTAGTTGAGCCTAACTATGGCTACACCTTC | CASSLVEPNYGYTF
TRBJ1-1 | - | TRBV12-3/TRBV12-4 | many | TGTGCCAGCAGCCCGACCCTGAACACTGAAGCTTTCTTT | CASSPTLNTEAFF
TRBJ2-5 | TRBD1 | TRBV20-1 | - | TGCAGTGCTAGACCGACAGGGGGCCAAGAGACCCAGTACTTC | CSARPTGGQETQYF
TRBJ2-4 | TRBD2 | TRBV29-1 | many | TGCAGCGTTGCGGGACTAGCGGGACGTCGGGACAAAAACATTCAGTACTTC | CSVAGLAGRRDKNIQYF
TRBJ2-3 | - | TRBV28 | many | TGTGCCAGCAGTCCCCCCGCGGGAAGCACAGATACGCAGTATTTT | CASSPPAGSTDTQYF
TRBJ2-1 | - | TRBV14 | many | TGTGCCAGCAGCCAAGGGGATGGGGGAGCCTACAATGAGCAGTTCTTC | CASSQGDGGAYNEQFF
TRBJ2-3 | - | TRBV7-8 | - | TGTGCCAGCAGCCGGACTTCACCTAGCACAGATACGCAGTATTTT | CASSRTSPSTDTQYF
TRBJ1-1 | - | TRBV7-3 | many | TGTGCCAGCAGCCAGGGTCCGAACACTGAAGCTTTCTTT | CASSQGPNTEAFF
TRBJ1-5 | - | TRBV19 | - | TGTGCCACGGGGTGGGCCCGGGATCAGCCCCAGCATTTT | CATGWARDQPQHF